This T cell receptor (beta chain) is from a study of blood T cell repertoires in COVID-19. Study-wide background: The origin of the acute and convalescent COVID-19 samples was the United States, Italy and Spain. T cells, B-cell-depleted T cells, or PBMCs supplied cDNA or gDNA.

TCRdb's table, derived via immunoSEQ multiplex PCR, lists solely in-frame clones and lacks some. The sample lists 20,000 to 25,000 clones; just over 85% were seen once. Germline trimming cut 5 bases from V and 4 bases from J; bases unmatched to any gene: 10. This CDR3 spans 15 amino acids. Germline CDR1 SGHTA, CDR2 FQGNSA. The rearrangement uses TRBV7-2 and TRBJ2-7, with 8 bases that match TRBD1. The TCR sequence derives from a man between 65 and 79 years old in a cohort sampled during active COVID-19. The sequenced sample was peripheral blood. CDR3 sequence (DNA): TGTGCCAGCAGCCCTGACAGGGGAGAGTGGTACGAGCAGTACTTC. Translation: CASSPDRGEWYEQYF.